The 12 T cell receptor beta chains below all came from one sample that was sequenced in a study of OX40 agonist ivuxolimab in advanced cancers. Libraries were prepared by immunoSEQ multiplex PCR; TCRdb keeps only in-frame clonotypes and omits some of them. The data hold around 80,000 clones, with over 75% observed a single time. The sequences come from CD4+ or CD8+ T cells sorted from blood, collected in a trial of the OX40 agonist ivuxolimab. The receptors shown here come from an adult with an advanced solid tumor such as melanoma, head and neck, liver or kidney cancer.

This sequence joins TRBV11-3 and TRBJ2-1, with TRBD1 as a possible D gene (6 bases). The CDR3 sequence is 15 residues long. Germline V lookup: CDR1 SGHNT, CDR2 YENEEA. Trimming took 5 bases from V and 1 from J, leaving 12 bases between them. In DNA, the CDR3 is TGTGCCAGCAGCACCATCACAGGGTCCTACAATGAGCAGTTCTTC. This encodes CASSTITGSYNEQFF. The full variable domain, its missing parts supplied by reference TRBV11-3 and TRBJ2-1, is EAGVVQSPRYKIIEKKQPVAFWCNPISGHNTLYWYLQNLGQGPELLIRYENEEAVDDSQLPKDRFSAERLKGVDSTLKIQPAELGDSAVYLCASSTITGSYNEQFFGPGTRLTVL.

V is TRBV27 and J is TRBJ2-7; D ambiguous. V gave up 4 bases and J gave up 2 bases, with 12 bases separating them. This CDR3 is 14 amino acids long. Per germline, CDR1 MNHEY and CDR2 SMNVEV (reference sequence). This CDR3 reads CASSSFGPAYEQYF. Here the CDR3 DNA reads TGTGCCAGCAGTTCATTCGGACCGGCCTACGAGCAGTACTTC.

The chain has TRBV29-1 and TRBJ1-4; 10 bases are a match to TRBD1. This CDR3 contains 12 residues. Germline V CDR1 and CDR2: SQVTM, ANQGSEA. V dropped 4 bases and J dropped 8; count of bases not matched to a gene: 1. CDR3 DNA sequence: TGCAGCGTTGGGACAGGGGGGGAAAAACTGTTTTTT. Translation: CSVGTGGEKLFF.

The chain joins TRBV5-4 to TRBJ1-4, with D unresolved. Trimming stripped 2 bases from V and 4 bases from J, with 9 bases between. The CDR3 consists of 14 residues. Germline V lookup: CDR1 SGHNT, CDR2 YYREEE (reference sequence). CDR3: CASSFGLNNEKLFF. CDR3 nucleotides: TGTGCCAGCAGCTTCGGGCTGAATAATGAAAAACTGTTTTTT.

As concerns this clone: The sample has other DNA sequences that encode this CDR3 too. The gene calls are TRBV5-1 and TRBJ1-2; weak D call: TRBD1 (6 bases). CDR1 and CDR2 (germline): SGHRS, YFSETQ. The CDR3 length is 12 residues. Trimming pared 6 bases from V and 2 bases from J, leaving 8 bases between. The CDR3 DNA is TGCGCCAGCACCGGACAGAACTATGGCTACACCTTC. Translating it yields CASTGQNYGYTF. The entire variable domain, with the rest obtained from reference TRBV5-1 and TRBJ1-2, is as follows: KAGVTQTPRYLIKTRGQQVTLSCSPISGHRSVSWYQQTPGQGLQFLFEYFSETQRNKGNFPGRFSGRQFSNSRSEMNVSTLELGDSALYLCASTGQNYGYTFGSGTRLTVV.

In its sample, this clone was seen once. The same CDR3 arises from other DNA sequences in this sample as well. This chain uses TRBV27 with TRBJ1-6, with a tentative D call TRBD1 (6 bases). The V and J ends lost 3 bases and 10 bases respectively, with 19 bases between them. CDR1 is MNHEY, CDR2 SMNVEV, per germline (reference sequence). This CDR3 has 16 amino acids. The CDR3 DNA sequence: TGTGCCAGCAGTTTTAGTTCGGCAGGGGTGGGCTCACCCCTCCACTTT. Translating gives CASSFSSAGVGSPLHF.

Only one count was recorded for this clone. The DNA of the CDR3 is TGTGCCAGCAGCCAAAGAGTTGACGGCACCATATATTTT. Translated: CASSQRVDGTIYF. The genes are TRBV4-2 and TRBJ1-3; D is ambiguous. From germline, CDR1 is LGHNA and CDR2 YNFKEQ. The CDR3 spans 13 residues. Trimming cost V 2 bases and J 9 bases, with 11 bases left between them.

The CDR3 DNA sequence: TGTGCCAGTAACGGAGGTGGGTACGGGGAAGAGACCCAGTACTTC. This gives the protein CASNGGGYGEETQYF. This chain links TRBV19 with TRBJ2-5, with a weak D call TRBD2 (5 bases). CDR1 and CDR2 from the germline V gene are LNHDA and SQIVND (reference sequence). This CDR3 contains 15 residues. V lost 7 bases and J lost 3, with 18 bases in between.

CDR3 DNA sequence: TGTGCCAGCCAAGTGAATCCGGGGACAGTAGATACGCAGTATTTT. Translation: CASQVNPGTVDTQYF. The chain links TRBV2 to TRBJ2-3; 7 nucleotides match TRBD1. The CDR3 consists of 15 residues. CDR1 is SNHLY and CDR2 is FYNNEI in the germline V gene. Unmatched junction bases numbered 13, after V lost 8 bases and J lost 5 bases.

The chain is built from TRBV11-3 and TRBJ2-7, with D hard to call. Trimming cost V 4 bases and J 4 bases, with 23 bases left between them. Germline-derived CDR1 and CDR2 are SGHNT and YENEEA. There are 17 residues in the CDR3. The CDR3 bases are TGTGCCAGCAGCTCCCCGGCCTCGGCGTACACAATTTACGAGCAGTACTTC. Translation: CASSSPASAYTIYEQYF.

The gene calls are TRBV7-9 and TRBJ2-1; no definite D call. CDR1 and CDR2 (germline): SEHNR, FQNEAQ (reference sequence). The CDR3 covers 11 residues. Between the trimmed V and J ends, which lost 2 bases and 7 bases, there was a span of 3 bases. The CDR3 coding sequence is TGTGCCAGCAGCTTACAGAATGAGCAGTTCTTC. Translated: CASSLQNEQFF.

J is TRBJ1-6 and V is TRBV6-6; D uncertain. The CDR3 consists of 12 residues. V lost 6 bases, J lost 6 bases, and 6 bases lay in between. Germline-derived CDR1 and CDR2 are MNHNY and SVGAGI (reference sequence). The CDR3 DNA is TGTGCCAGCAGCGGACTTAATTCACCCCTCCACTTT. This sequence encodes CASSGLNSPLHF.